This TCR beta chain was captured in a study of response to subunit inactivated influenza vaccine. Looked up from germline, CDR1 is SGDLS and CDR2 is YYNGEE. V lost 0 bases to trimming and J lost 10 bases; unmatched junction nucleotides: 5. The CDR3 length is 14 residues. This clonotype has a count of ten or more. As yet, its antigen is unknown. Overall study findings and caveats: Authors suggested seasonal influenza vaccinations each recruit few new T cells.

In TCRdb, the RT-PCR reads were re-called with MiXCR into one record per CDR3 protein. The sample includes around 490,000 distinct CDR3 sequences, less than 8% of them seen just once. This chain connects TRBV9 to TRBJ2-1, with 9 bases that match TRBD2. Sample: PBMCs from blood, taken less than 30 months after vaccination. The sequence derives from a man aged 50 to 75 who received an inactivated influenza vaccine. CDR3 sequence reads: CASSVGGRAGEQFF. CDR3 DNA sequence: TGTGCCAGCAGCGTAGGCGGGAGGGCGGGGGAGCAGTTCTTC.